The source of this TCR beta chain is a study of blood T cell repertoires in COVID-19. Repertoires were generated with immunoSEQ multiplex PCR, while TCRdb's copy carries only in-frame clones and drops some. The data show 200,000 to 250,000 clones, about 90% seen once. V gave up 2 bases and J gave up 6 bases, with 11 bases separating them. Germline CDR1 is GTSNPN and CDR2 is SVGIG (reference sequence). CDR3 length: 14 residues. This TCR came from a man in his sixties with COVID-19, enrolled during active disease. The chain recombines TRBV30 with TRBJ1-6; the D is unclear. The specimen sequenced was peripheral blood. The CDR3 nucleotides are TGTGCCTGGAGTAAGGGCGGGATTAATTCACCCCTCCACTTT. Its protein is CAWSKGGINSPLHF.